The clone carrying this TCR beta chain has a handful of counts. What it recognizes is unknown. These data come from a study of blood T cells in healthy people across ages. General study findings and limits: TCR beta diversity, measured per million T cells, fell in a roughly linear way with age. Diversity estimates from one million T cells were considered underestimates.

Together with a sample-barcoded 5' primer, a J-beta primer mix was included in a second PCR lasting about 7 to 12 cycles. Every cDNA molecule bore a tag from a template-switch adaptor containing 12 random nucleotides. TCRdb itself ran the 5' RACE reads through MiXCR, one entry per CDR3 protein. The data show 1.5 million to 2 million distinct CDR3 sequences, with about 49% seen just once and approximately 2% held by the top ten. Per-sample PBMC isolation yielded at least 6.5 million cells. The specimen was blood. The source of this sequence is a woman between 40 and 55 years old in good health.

The CDR3, as DNA: TGCGCCAGCAGCCAACCCGGGACTAGCTCCTACAATGAGCAGTTCTTC. Amino acid sequence: CASSQPGTSSYNEQFF. The chain has TRBV4-1 and TRBJ2-1; 8 bases are a match to TRBD2. CDR1 is MGHRA and CDR2 is YSYEKL in the germline V gene. V lost 2 bases and J lost 0; bases outside the gene matches: 3. This CDR3 has 16 residues.